These 10 T cell receptor beta chains came from one sample sequenced in a study of blood T cell repertoires in COVID-19. Method: immunoSEQ multiplex PCR; TCRdb's copy keeps in-frame clones and lacks some. This sample yields around 300,000 clones, of which about nine tenths are seen a single time; less than 3% belongs to the top ten. The specimen sequenced was peripheral blood. Receptors originate from a woman in her 30s with active or convalescent COVID-19.

CDR3 region: CASRSGTGNYGYTF. CDR3 nucleotides: TGTGCCAGCAGATCCGGGACAGGGAACTATGGCTACACCTTC. V gene TRBV5-4 combines with J gene TRBJ1-2; TRBD1 agrees at 9 bases. The CDR3 is 14 residues long. The junction had 4 bases not matched to a gene; V was cut back by 5 bases and J by 2 bases. The V gene's germline CDR1 is SGHNT and CDR2 YYREEE (reference sequence).

The chain employs TRBV7-2 and TRBJ1-2, with 7 bases lining up with TRBD1. V shed 3 bases, J shed 5 bases, and the junction held 9 bases outside the gene matches. CDR1 SGHTA and CDR2 FQGNSA come from the germline V gene. There are 15 residues in the CDR3. CDR3 in amino acids: CASSLERQGRYGYTF. Here the CDR3 DNA reads TGTGCCAGCAGCTTGGAAAGACAGGGAAGATATGGCTACACCTTC.

On this clone itself: This sample also contains other DNA sequences that code for the same CDR3. This chain joins TRBV19 and TRBJ1-2, with 8 bases aligning to TRBD1. The V gene end was trimmed by 4 bases and the J gene end by 8 bases; junction bases not matched to a gene: 3. This CDR3 is 12 amino acids long. The germline V gene encodes CDR1 LNHDA and CDR2 SQIVND (reference sequence). The CDR3: CASSRQGYGYTF. CDR3 DNA sequence: TGTGCCAGTAGTAGACAGGGGTACGGCTACACCTTC.

This clone was detected only a few times. The J gene is TRBJ2-7, the V gene TRBV11-3; weak D call: TRBD1 (5 bases). The germline V gene has CDR1 SGHNT and CDR2 YENEEA. Between the trimmed V and J ends, which lost 2 bases and 3 bases, there was a span of 14 bases. There are 15 residues in the CDR3. CDR3 bases: TGTGCCAGCAGCTTACGCCTCCCAGGGATCTACGAGCAGTACTTC. It is translated as CASSLRLPGIYEQYF.

The chain uses TRBV5-1 and TRBJ2-5, with TRBD1 as a possible D gene (5 bases). Trimming stripped 0 bases from V and 5 bases from J, with 14 bases between. Germline V gene data show CDR1 as SGHRS and CDR2 as YFSETQ. CDR3 length: 15 amino acids. CDR3 sequence reads: CASSLEGAIVETQYF. The CDR3 DNA sequence: TGCGCCAGCAGCTTGGAAGGGGCGATTGTGGAGACCCAGTACTTC.

This clone occurred a few times. The CDR3 region is CASSQAGQNSGNTIYF. The CDR3 coding sequence is TGTGCCAGCAGCCAGGCCGGACAGAACTCTGGAAACACCATATATTTT. The genes are TRBV4-2 and TRBJ1-3; weak D call: TRBD1 (6 bases). V was trimmed by 3 bases and J by 0 bases, leaving 12 bases between them. The CDR3 totals 16 residues. Germline V gene sequence: CDR1 LGHNA, CDR2 YNFKEQ.

V usage is TRBV25-1 and J usage is TRBJ1-5, with a possible D match to TRBD1 (5 bases). Germline CDR1 MGHDK, CDR2 SYGVNS. V gave up 4 bases and J gave up 3 bases, with 10 bases separating them. This CDR3 comprises 14 residues. CDR3 protein: CASSGGTDNQPQHF. The CDR3 nucleotides are TGTGCCAGCAGTGGCGGGACGGACAATCAGCCCCAGCATTTT.

The chain uses TRBV27 and TRBJ1-5, with D unresolved. The length of the CDR3 is 13 residues. Germline values: CDR1 MNHEY, CDR2 SMNVEV (reference sequence). Trimming removed 4 bases from V and 4 bases from J, with 8 bases in between. In DNA form, the CDR3 reads TGTGCCAGCAGTTGGGCAGGAAATCAGCCCCAGCATTTT. Translation gives CASSWAGNQPQHF.

Written as DNA, the CDR3 is TGTGCCAGCAGTCCGGGACACTCCTACGAGCAGTACTTC. Its translation: CASSPGHSYEQYF. This chain joins TRBV27 and TRBJ2-7, with a possible D match to TRBD1 (6 bases). The CDR3 is 13 residues long. CDR1 is MNHEY, CDR2 SMNVEV, per germline (reference sequence). V shed 5 bases and J shed 0 bases, with 8 bases lying between them.

This clone was observed a few times. The J gene is TRBJ1-1, the V gene TRBV5-4; D gene uncertain. The CDR3 runs to 13 residues. Germline-derived CDR1 and CDR2 are SGHNT and YYREEE (reference sequence). V dropped 2 bases and J dropped 7 bases, with 12 bases sitting between them. CDR3 in DNA: TGTGCCAGCAGCTTAATGGGAGGGTTTGAAGCTTTCTTT. Residues: CASSLMGGFEAFF.